The clone carrying this T cell receptor beta chain appeared once. Its specificity is not known. The data originate from a study of Tregs in tolerant kidney transplant recipients. V dropped 3 bases and J dropped 5 bases, with 8 bases sitting between them. The germline V gene encodes CDR1 MNHNY and CDR2 SVGAGI (reference sequence). The CDR3 runs to 12 residues. General study results and limits: Tregs expanded with activated donor B cells seemed most donor-specific. Biological reproducibility was not directly addressed, but technical replication error appeared minimal.

Unstimulated Tregs (CD4+CD25+CD127-) and CD4+CD25- non-Tregs were sorted from PBMCs. The method was immunoSEQ multiplex PCR; TCRdb's version includes in-frame clones alone and lacks a portion of them. The repertoire holds 85,000 to 90,000 clones, over 85% seen once, with 4.7% in the top ten. The V and J genes are TRBV6-6 and TRBJ2-7; D not certain. The clonotype comes from a human donor in good health. Sequencing input: CD8+ T cells from blood. The DNA of the CDR3 is TGTGCCAGCAGTTATGTCCCCGACGAGCAGTACTTC. Translating gives CASSYVPDEQYF.